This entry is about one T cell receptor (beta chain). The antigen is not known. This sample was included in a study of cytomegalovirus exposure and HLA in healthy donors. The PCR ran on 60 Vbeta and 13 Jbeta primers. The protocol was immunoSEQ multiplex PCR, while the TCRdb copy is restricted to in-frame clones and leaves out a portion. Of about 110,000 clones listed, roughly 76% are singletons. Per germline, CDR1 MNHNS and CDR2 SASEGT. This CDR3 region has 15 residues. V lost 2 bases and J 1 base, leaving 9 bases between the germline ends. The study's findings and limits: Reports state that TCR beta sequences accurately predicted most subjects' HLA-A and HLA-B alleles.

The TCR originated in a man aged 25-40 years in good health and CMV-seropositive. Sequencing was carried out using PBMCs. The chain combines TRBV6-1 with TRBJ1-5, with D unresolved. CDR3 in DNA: TGTGCCAGCAGTGAATGGCGGGAAAGCAATCAGCCCCAGCATTTT. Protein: CASSEWRESNQPQHF.